This passage covers 27 T cell receptor beta chains from one sample sequenced in a study of shared clonotypes between healthy human individuals. The data were produced by immunoSEQ multiplex PCR, yet TCRdb's version contains in-frame clones alone and is incomplete. The sample has 950,000 to 1,300,000 clones, around 74% seen once. Sample: memory CD4+ T cells sorted from blood. The subset is: CD45RA-negative fraction. These TCRs come from a man younger than 30 in good health.

The sample holds one count of this clone. V gene TRBV30 combines with J gene TRBJ1-3; D not resolved. The CDR3 consists of 16 residues. The V end lost 1 base, the J end lost 2 bases, and 15 bases lay between the germline ends. Germline V gives CDR1 GTSNPN, CDR2 SVGIG (reference sequence). CDR3 loop: CAWSGIYHTTGNTIYF. The CDR3 bases are TGTGCCTGGAGTGGCATATACCATACGACTGGAAACACCATATATTTT.

V gene TRBV6-1 combines with J gene TRBJ1-5, with a possible D match to TRBD1 (6 bases). V lost 1 base to trimming and J lost 7 bases, with 11 bases between them. This CDR3 is built from 14 residues. The germline gives CDR1 MNHNS, CDR2 SASEGT. CDR3 sequence (DNA): TGTGCCAGCAGTGAAGACCAGGGGCGCCAGCCCCAGCATTTT. Amino acids: CASSEDQGRQPQHF.

This clone was found a few times. The chain combines TRBV6-6 with TRBJ1-6, with 9 bases aligning to TRBD1. Germline V lookup: CDR1 MNHNY, CDR2 SVGAGI (reference sequence). V was clipped by 4 bases and J by 7 bases; unmatched bases: 8. The CDR3 contains 16 residues. Here the CDR3 reads CASSSSITGGNSPLHF. CDR3 sequence (DNA): TGTGCCAGCAGTTCCAGTATTACAGGGGGCAATTCACCCCTCCACTTT.

The V and J genes are TRBV6-5 and TRBJ1-3; possible D gene TRBD1, 5 bases. The CDR3 extends over 15 amino acids. Germline lookup yields CDR1 MNHEY and CDR2 SVGAGI. V dropped 5 bases and J dropped 2 bases, with 13 bases sitting between them. CDR3 residues: CASSRMDTAGNTIYF. The DNA of the CDR3 is TGTGCCAGCAGTCGAATGGACACCGCTGGAAACACCATATATTTT.

The rearrangement uses TRBV6-1 and TRBJ1-4; TRBD1 agrees at 11 bases. This CDR3 contains 14 residues. Trimming removed 6 bases from V and 8 bases from J; junction bases left unmatched: 5. The germline gives CDR1 MNHNS, CDR2 SASEGT. CDR3: CASRPGQGGEKLFF. The CDR3 DNA follows: TGTGCCAGCAGGCCGGGACAGGGGGGGGAAAAACTGTTTTTT.

The chain recombines TRBV9 with TRBJ1-2, with D tentatively TRBD1 (5 bases). The CDR3 totals 15 residues. CDR1 is SGDLS and CDR2 is YYNGEE in the germline V gene. Trimming took off 0 bases at V and 1 base at J, with 10 bases between the two ends. The CDR3 here is CASSVASGFNYGYTF. CDR3 in DNA: TGTGCCAGCAGCGTAGCATCAGGGTTTAACTATGGCTACACCTTC. Full variable domain (remainder filled in from reference TRBV9 and TRBJ1-2): DSGVTQTPKHLITATGQRVTLRCSPRSGDLSVYWYQQSLDQGLQFLIQYYNGEERAKGNILERFSAQQFPDLHSELNLSSLELGDSALYFCASSVASGFNYGYTFGSGTRLTVV.

J is TRBJ2-5 and V is TRBV7-6; no firm D call. CDR3 length equals 12 residues. The germline gives CDR1 SGHVS, CDR2 FNYEAQ. V lost 3 bases to trimming and J lost 3 bases, with 5 bases between them. The CDR3 DNA reads TGTGCCAGCAGCTTGAAGGAAGAGACCCAGTACTTC. Encoded protein: CASSLKEETQYF.

The chain uses TRBV19 and TRBJ1-6; D gene ambiguous. V lost 7 bases to trimming and J lost 7 bases, with 14 bases between them. CDR1 is LNHDA, CDR2 SQIVND, per germline (reference sequence). This CDR3 is built from 14 residues. In nucleotides, the CDR3 is TGTGCCAGTAATCCCGAAGGGTACAATTCACCCCTCCACTTT. As protein: CASNPEGYNSPLHF.

This chain joins TRBV5-1 and TRBJ2-3; D remains ambiguous. Between the trimmed V and J ends, which lost 4 bases and 3 bases, there was a span of 18 bases. In germline, CDR1 is SGHRS, CDR2 YFSETQ. The CDR3 sequence is 16 residues long. In DNA form, the CDR3 reads TGCGCCAGCAGCAGCGTACTTCTCATAGGGACAGATACGCAGTATTTT. Encoded protein: CASSSVLLIGTDTQYF.

The V call is TRBV7-9, the J call TRBJ2-6; a possible D gene is TRBD2 (6 bases). There are 17 residues in the CDR3. In germline, CDR1 is SEHNR, CDR2 FQNEAQ (reference sequence). V lost 8 bases and J lost 0, with 17 bases in between. The CDR3 spells CASRRSSGSSGANVLTF. As DNA, the CDR3 is TGTGCCAGCCGGCGGAGTAGCGGAAGCTCTGGGGCCAACGTCCTGACTTTC.

The rearrangement joins TRBV2 to TRBJ2-2, with TRBD1 as a possible D gene (7 bases). Germline CDR1 is SNHLY and CDR2 is FYNNEI. CDR3 length equals 15 residues. Between the trimmed V and J ends, which lost 4 bases and 1 base, there was a span of 10 bases. The CDR3: CASSGRGLNTGELFF. CDR3 nucleotide sequence: TGTGCCAGCAGTGGGAGGGGGCTGAACACCGGGGAGCTGTTTTTT.

V is TRBV6-5 and J is TRBJ1-2, with a weak D call TRBD1 (5 bases). In germline, CDR1 is MNHEY, CDR2 SVGAGI. V was trimmed by 11 bases and J by 1 base, leaving 14 bases between them. The CDR3 spans 13 residues. The CDR3 bases are TGTGCCGTTCTCTGGGACGGTAACTATGGCTACACCTTC. Translation gives CAVLWDGNYGYTF.

This chain joins TRBV19 and TRBJ2-3, with D unclear. CDR3 length equals 13 residues. Trimming took 3 bases from V and 4 from J, leaving 8 bases between them. CDR1 LNHDA and CDR2 SQIVND come from the germline V gene (reference sequence). As DNA, the CDR3 is TGTGCCAGTAGTATGCGGAACCCAGATACGCAGTATTTT. Translated: CASSMRNPDTQYF.

This clone came up a few times. The chain couples TRBV6-1 to TRBJ1-3; D not certain. This CDR3 region has 14 residues. Germline CDR1 MNHNS, CDR2 SASEGT. With 1 base removed from V and 0 bases from J, the gap between germline ends came to 4 bases. The CDR3 region is CASSEGDSGNTIYF. The DNA for the CDR3 is TGTGCCAGCAGTGAAGGGGACTCTGGAAACACCATATATTTT.

Note on this clone: This CDR3 is also generated by other DNA sequences in the sample. The chain recombines TRBV6-6 with TRBJ2-1; 9 positions agree with TRBD1. Germline assignment: CDR1 MNHNY and CDR2 SVGAGI (reference sequence). Unmatched junction bases numbered 1, after V lost 6 bases and J lost 1 base. This CDR3 region has 14 residues. The CDR3 region is CASRGQGSYNEQFF. The CDR3 DNA reads TGTGCCAGCAGAGGACAGGGGTCCTACAATGAGCAGTTCTTC.

This rearrangement joins TRBV11-2 to TRBJ1-2; TRBD1 might be the D (5 bases). V gave up 2 bases and J gave up 2 bases, with 12 bases separating them. CDR1 SGHAT and CDR2 FQNNGV come from the germline V gene. This CDR3 has 15 amino acids. CDR3 sequence: CASSLLRGTNYGYTF. CDR3 in DNA: TGTGCCAGCAGCTTACTCCGGGGGACCAACTATGGCTACACCTTC.

The chain has TRBV10-3 and TRBJ2-2; 10 bases are shared with TRBD1. Germline-derived CDR1 and CDR2 are ENHRY and SYGVKD. The CDR3 extends over 14 amino acids. V dropped 7 bases and J dropped 7; count of bases not matched to a gene: 6. The DNA of the CDR3 is TGTGCCATCAACCCGGGACAGGGGTTCGGGGAGCTGTTTTTT. Amino acids: CAINPGQGFGELFF.

The V call is TRBV27, the J call TRBJ1-5, with 7 bases lining up with TRBD1. The J segment lost 3 bases and the V segment lost 5 bases, leaving 4 bases of the junction unmatched. The CDR3 is 14 amino acids. Germline V gene data show CDR1 as MNHEY and CDR2 as SMNVEV (reference sequence). CDR3 loop: CASSLDRVNQPQHF. CDR3 DNA sequence: TGTGCCAGCAGTCTTGACAGGGTCAATCAGCCCCAGCATTTT.

This clone came up many times. The chain combines TRBV27 with TRBJ1-5; D is ambiguous. Looked up from germline, CDR1 is MNHEY and CDR2 is SMNVEV (reference sequence). The CDR3 sequence is 15 residues long. Trimming removed 5 bases from V and 0 bases from J, with 11 bases in between. For the CDR3, the DNA is TGTGCCAGCAGTAAGACGGCTGATAGCAATCAGCCCCAGCATTTT. This translates into CASSKTADSNQPQHF.

With regard to this clone: The DNA is left out, because the CDR3 cannot be placed on it with certainty; the CDR3 is given as TCRdb lists it. V and J are TRBV6-1 and TRBJ1-2; whether TRBD1, the table's D call, matches the DNA was not checked. Including both end residues, the CDR3 is 14 amino acids long. Germline CDR1 reads MNHNS; CDR2 reads SASEGT. The CDR3 loop reads CASSSSTGGDGYTF.

Concerning this clone: At the DNA level, this CDR3 is encoded by other sequences in the same sample as well. The chain joins TRBV18 to TRBJ2-3; no clear D gene. The germline V gene has CDR1 KGHSH and CDR2 LQKENI. The CDR3 consists of 11 residues. Between the trimmed V and J ends, which lost 6 bases and 6 bases, there was a span of 7 bases. The CDR3 reads CASSPADTQYF. CDR3 in DNA: TGTGCCAGCTCCCCCGCGGATACGCAGTATTTT.

The rearrangement links TRBV18 to TRBJ1-6; the D is unclear. V lost 3 bases and J 8 bases, leaving 11 bases between the germline ends. This CDR3 spans 14 amino acids. Germline V gene data show CDR1 as KGHSH and CDR2 as LQKENI. CDR3 nucleotides: TGTGCCAGCTCACCTAATCAGGAAGATTCACCCCTCCACTTT. It is translated as CASSPNQEDSPLHF.

This clone has a count of ten or more. The chain uses TRBV15 and TRBJ1-5, with 7 bases identical to TRBD1. V shed 0 bases, J shed 4 bases, and the junction held 9 bases outside the gene matches. Germline V CDR1 and CDR2: LNHNV, YYDKDF (reference sequence). This CDR3 region has 17 residues. For the CDR3, the DNA is TGTGCCACCAGCAGAGAGGAGGGGGCGAGGGGGAATCAGCCCCAGCATTTT. Its protein product is CATSREEGARGNQPQHF.

The chain links TRBV27 to TRBJ1-4; no firm D call. Germline CDR1 reads MNHEY; CDR2 reads SMNVEV (reference sequence). The V end was cut by 5 bases, the J end by 3 bases, with 16 bases between. The CDR3 spans 16 residues. CDR3 protein: CASSLDWERANEKLFF. CDR3 DNA: TGTGCCAGCAGTCTAGACTGGGAGAGAGCTAATGAAAAACTGTTTTTT.

The chain employs TRBV4-3 and TRBJ2-4; no reliable D call. The CDR3 has 13 amino acids. The V gene lost 5 bases and the J gene lost 2 bases, with 7 bases spanning the gap. Germline V gene data show CDR1 as LGHNA and CDR2 as YSLEER. In DNA, the CDR3 is TGCGCCAGCAGCACTGGAACCAAAAACATTCAGTACTTC. This codes for CASSTGTKNIQYF.

The V and J genes are TRBV10-3 and TRBJ2-3, with D tentatively TRBD2 (5 bases). This CDR3 is 15 amino acids long. From germline, CDR1 is ENHRY and CDR2 SYGVKD. V gave up 3 bases and J gave up 0 bases, with 10 bases separating them. CDR3 amino acids: CAISDKLGSTDTQYF. CDR3 bases: TGTGCCATCAGTGATAAACTAGGAAGCACAGATACGCAGTATTTT.

The chain couples TRBV6-5 to TRBJ1-5, with 10 bases lining up with TRBD1. The CDR3 runs 16 residues. Germline trimming cut 2 bases from V and 0 bases from J; bases unmatched to any gene: 1. Germline V CDR1 and CDR2: MNHEY, SVGAGI. Here the CDR3 reads CASSYRDRGSNQPQHF. The CDR3 nucleotides read TGTGCCAGCAGTTACCGGGACAGGGGTAGCAATCAGCCCCAGCATTTT.